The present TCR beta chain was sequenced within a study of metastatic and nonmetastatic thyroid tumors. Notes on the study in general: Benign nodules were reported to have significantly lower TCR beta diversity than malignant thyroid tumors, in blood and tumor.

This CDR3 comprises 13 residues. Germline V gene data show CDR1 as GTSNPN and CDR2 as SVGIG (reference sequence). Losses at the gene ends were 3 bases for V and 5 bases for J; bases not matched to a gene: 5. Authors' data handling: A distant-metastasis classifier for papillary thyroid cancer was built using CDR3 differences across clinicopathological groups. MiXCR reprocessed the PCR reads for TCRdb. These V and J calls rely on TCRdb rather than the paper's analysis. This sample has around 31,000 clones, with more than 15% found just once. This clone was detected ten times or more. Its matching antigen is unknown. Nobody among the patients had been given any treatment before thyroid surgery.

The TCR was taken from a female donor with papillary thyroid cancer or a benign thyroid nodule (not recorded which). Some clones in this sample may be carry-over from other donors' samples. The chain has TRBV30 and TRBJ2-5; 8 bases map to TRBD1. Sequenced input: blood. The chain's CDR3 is CAWRSGGGETQYF. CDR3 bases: TGTGCCTGGAGATCAGGGGGCGGGGAGACCCAGTACTTC. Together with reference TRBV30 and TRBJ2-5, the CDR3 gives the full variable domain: SQTIHQWPATLVQPVGSPLSLECTVEGTSNPNLYWYRQAAGRGLQLLFYSVGIGQISSEVPQNLSASRPQDRQFILSSKKLLLSDSGFYLCAWRSGGGETQYFGPGTRLLVL.